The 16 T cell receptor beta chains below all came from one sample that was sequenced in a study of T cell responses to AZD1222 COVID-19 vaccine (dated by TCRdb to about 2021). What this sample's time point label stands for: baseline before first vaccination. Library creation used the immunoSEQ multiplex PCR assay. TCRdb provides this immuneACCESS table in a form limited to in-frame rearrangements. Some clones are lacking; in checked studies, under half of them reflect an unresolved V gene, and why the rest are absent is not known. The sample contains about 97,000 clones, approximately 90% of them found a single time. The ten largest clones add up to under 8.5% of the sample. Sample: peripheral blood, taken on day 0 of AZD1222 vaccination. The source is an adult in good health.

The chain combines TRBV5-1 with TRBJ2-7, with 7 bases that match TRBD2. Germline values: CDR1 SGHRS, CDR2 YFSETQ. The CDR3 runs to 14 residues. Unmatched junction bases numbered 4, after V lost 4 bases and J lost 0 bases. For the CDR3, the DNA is TGCGCCAGCAGCGGGGGGGATCCCTCCTACGAGCAGTACTTC. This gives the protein CASSGGDPSYEQYF.

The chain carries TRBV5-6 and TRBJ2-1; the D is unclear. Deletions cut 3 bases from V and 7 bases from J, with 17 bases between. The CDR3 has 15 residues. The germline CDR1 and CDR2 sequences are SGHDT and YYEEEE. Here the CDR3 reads CASSYDGRPGNEQFF. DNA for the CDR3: TGTGCCAGCAGCTACGACGGGCGGCCCGGGAATGAGCAGTTCTTC.

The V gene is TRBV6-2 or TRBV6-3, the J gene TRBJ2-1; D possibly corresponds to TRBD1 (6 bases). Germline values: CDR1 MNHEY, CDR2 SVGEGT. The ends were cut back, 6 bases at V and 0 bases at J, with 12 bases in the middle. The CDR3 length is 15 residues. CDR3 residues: CASSRQASSYNEQFF. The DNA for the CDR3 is TGTGCCAGCAGCCGACAGGCCAGCTCCTACAATGAGCAGTTCTTC.

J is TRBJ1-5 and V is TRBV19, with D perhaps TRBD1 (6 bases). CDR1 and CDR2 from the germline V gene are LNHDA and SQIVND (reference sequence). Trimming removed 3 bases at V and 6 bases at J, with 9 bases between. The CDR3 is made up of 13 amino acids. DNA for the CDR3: TGTGCCAGTAGTATTCAGGGGAGTCAGCCCCAGCATTTT. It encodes CASSIQGSQPQHF.

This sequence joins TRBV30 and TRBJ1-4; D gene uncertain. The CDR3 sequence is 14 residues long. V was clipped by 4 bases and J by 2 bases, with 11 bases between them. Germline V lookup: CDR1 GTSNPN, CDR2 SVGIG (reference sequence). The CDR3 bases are TGTGCCTGGAACGGCGGCGGGACTAATGAAAAACTGTTTTTT. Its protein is CAWNGGGTNEKLFF.

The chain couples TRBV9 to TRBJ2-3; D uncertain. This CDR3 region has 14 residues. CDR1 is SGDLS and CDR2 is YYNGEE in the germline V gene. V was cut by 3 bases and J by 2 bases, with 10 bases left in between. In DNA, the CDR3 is TGTGCCAGCAGCGCTAGAAGCAACACAGATACGCAGTATTTT. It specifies CASSARSNTDTQYF.

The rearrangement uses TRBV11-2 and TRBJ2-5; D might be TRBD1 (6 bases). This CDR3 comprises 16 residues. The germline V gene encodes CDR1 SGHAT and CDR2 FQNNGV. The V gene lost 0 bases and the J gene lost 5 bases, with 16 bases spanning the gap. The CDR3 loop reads CASSLERGRGGETQYF. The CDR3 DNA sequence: TGTGCCAGCAGCTTAGAAAGGGGCAGGGGCGGGGAGACCCAGTACTTC.

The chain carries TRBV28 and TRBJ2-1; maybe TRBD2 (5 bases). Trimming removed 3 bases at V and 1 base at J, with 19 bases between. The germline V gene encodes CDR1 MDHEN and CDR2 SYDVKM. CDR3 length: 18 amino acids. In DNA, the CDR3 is TGTGCCAGCAGTTTTCCCCGCGGGCGGGCCTTATCCTACAATGAGCAGTTCTTC. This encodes CASSFPRGRALSYNEQFF. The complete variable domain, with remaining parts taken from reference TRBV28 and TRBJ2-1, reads DVKVTQSSRYLVKRTGEKVFLECVQDMDHENMFWYRQDPGLGLRLIYFSYDVKMKEKGDIPEGYSVSREKKERFSLILESASTNQTSMYLCASSFPRGRALSYNEQFFGPGTRLTVL.

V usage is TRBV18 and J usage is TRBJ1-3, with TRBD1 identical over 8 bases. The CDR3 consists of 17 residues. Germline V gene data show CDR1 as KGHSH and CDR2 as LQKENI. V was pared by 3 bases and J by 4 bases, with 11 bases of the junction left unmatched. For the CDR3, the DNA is TGTGCCAGCTCACCGGTGGACAGGGTGGCTGCGGGAAACACCATATATTTT. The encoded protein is CASSPVDRVAAGNTIYF.

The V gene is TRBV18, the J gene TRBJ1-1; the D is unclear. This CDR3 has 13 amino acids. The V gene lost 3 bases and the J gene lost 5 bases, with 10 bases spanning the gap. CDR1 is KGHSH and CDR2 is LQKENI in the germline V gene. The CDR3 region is CASSPSSKTEAFF. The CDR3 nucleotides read TGTGCCAGCTCACCCTCGTCGAAGACTGAAGCTTTCTTT.

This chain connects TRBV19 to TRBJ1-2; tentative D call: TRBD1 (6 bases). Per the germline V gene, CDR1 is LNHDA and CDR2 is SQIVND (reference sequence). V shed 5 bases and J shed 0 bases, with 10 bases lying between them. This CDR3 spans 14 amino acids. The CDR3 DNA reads TGTGCCAGTAGTTCAGGGGAAACTAACTATGGCTACACCTTC. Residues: CASSSGETNYGYTF.

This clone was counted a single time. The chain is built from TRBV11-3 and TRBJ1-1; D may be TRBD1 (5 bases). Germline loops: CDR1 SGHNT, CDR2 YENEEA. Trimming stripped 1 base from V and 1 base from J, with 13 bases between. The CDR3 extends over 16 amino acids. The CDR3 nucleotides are TGTGCCAGCAGCTTAGGGTCTGGCAGGGAGAACACTGAAGCTTTCTTT. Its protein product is CASSLGSGRENTEAFF.

CDR3 protein: CASSHIPGQGRGYGYTF. The DNA of the CDR3 is TGTGCCAGCAGTCATATCCCGGGACAGGGGAGGGGCTATGGCTACACCTTC. The gene calls are TRBV5-6 and TRBJ1-2; TRBD1 agrees at 10 bases. This CDR3 contains 17 residues. Trimming removed 5 bases from V and 4 bases from J; junction bases left unmatched: 14. Germline V CDR1 and CDR2: SGHDT, YYEEEE.

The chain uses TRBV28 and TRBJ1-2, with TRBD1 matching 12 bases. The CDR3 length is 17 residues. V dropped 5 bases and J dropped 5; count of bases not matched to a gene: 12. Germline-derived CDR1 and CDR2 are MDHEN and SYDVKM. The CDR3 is CASSLPGQGAAGYGYTF. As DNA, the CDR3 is TGTGCCAGCAGTCTACCGGGACAGGGGGCGGCAGGTTATGGCTACACCTTC.

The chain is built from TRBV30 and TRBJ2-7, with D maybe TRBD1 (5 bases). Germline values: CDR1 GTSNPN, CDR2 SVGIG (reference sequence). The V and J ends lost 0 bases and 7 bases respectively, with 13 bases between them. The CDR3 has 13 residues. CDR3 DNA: TGTGCCTGGAGTGTACAGGACCTCGGGGAGCAGTACTTC. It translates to CAWSVQDLGEQYF.

CDR3 DNA sequence: TGTGCCAGCAGCGTAGATCGAGGGGATACGCAGTATTTT. Translation gives CASSVDRGDTQYF. The genes are TRBV9 and TRBJ2-3, with D possibly matching TRBD2 (5 bases). The CDR3 covers 13 residues. Looked up from germline, CDR1 is SGDLS and CDR2 is YYNGEE. V was trimmed by 0 bases and J by 6 bases, leaving 8 bases between them. Full variable domain (rest looked up from reference TRBV9 and TRBJ2-3): DSGVTQTPKHLITATGQRVTLRCSPRSGDLSVYWYQQSLDQGLQFLIQYYNGEERAKGNILERFSAQQFPDLHSELNLSSLELGDSALYFCASSVDRGDTQYFGPGTRLTVL.